The rows below give T cell receptor beta chains drawn from one sample of a study of T cell responses to AZD1222 COVID-19 vaccine. Clones were read by immunoSEQ multiplex PCR, and TCRdb kept only the in-frame ones, dropping some. The sample holds about 200,000 clones; approximately 94% are singletons and the top ten take about 1%. This specimen was peripheral blood, taken 28 days after the second AZD1222 dose. The receptor set was obtained from an adult who received the AZD1222 COVID-19 vaccine. The conserved cysteine and the conserved F or W are not part of the CDR3 here. Each record gives: V gene, clone size, CDR3 protein. A row's size may be missing; if present it is once, few, many or a size class.

V gene: TRBV24-1; clone size: NA; CDR3 protein: ATSGSAQGNAYEQY
V gene: TRBV3-1/TRBV3-2; clone size: NA; CDR3 protein: ASSLGGAGNEQF
V gene: TRBV9; clone size: NA; CDR3 protein: ASSADRDGYT
V gene: TRBV20-1; clone size: NA; CDR3 protein: SAGGQAYSNQPQH
V gene: TRBV6-5; clone size: few; CDR3 protein: ASSYSITGITYGYT
V gene: TRBV7-9; clone size: NA; CDR3 protein: ASSQGQIETQY
V gene: TRBV10-1; clone size: NA; CDR3 protein: ASKPGQGNTEAF
V gene: TRBV18; clone size: NA; CDR3 protein: ASSPTGGTDTQY
V gene: TRBV10-3; clone size: NA; CDR3 protein: AIRGGDGEQF
V gene: TRBV6-1; clone size: NA; CDR3 protein: ASSGARGLAARTDTQY
V gene: TRBV27; clone size: NA; CDR3 protein: ASREKTGNSNQPQH
V gene: TRBV12-3/TRBV12-4; clone size: NA; CDR3 protein: ASGRFTEAF
V gene: TRBV19; clone size: NA; CDR3 protein: ASTKDRGGYGYT
V gene: TRBV11-3; clone size: NA; CDR3 protein: ASSFSTYNEQF
V gene: TRBV24-1; clone size: NA; CDR3 protein: ATRQAYNSPLH
V gene: TRBV7-2; clone size: NA; CDR3 protein: ASSLGHSNQPQH
V gene: TRBV2; clone size: NA; CDR3 protein: ASIGRRDGYT
V gene: TRBV4-3; clone size: NA; CDR3 protein: ASSQDGLTNSPLH
V gene: TRBV5-4; clone size: NA; CDR3 protein: ASSLGGFYGYT
V gene: TRBV10-3; clone size: NA; CDR3 protein: AISAKGGEAF
V gene: TRBV11-2; clone size: NA; CDR3 protein: ASSPGRDYGYT
V gene: TRBV19; clone size: NA; CDR3 protein: ASSSGQGVATNEKLF
V gene: TRBV3-1/TRBV3-2; clone size: NA; CDR3 protein: ASSQGPNAGNTIY
V gene: TRBV27; clone size: NA; CDR3 protein: ASSLSGTGNYEQY
V gene: TRBV4-3; clone size: NA; CDR3 protein: ASSHARGGQGSAEAF
V gene: TRBV4-1; clone size: NA; CDR3 protein: ASSQDNRAEDGYT
V gene: TRBV18; clone size: NA; CDR3 protein: ASSPGAQHTEAF
V gene: TRBV5-1; clone size: NA; CDR3 protein: ASSSRQGLDTIY
V gene: TRBV7-9; clone size: NA; CDR3 protein: ASSLVSQETQY
V gene: TRBV19; clone size: few; CDR3 protein: ASRNSMNTEAF
V gene: TRBV5-5; clone size: NA; CDR3 protein: ASSLPLSGGDTQY